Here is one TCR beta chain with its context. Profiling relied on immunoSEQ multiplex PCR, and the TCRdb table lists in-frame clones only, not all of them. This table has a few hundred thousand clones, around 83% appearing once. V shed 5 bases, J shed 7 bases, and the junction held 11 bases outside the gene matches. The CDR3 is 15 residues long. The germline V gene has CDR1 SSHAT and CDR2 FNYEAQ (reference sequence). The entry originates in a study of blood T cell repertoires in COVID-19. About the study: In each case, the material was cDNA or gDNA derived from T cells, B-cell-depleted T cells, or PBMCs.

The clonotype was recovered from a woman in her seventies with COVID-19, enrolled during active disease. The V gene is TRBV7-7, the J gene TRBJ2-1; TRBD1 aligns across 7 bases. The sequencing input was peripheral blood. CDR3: CASSLMTGKRNEQFF. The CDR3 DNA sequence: TGTGCCAGCAGCCTAATGACAGGGAAGAGGAATGAGCAGTTCTTC.